Listed here is a single T cell receptor (beta chain). This sample is drawn from a study of blood T cell repertoires in COVID-19. Overall study context: Both acute and convalescent COVID-19 samples were obtained from the United States, Italy and Spain.

The method was immunoSEQ multiplex PCR; TCRdb's version includes in-frame clones alone and lacks a portion of them. The data show 150,000 or so clones, roughly 84% seen once. Trimming cost V 4 bases and J 6 bases; bases outside gene matches: 8. This CDR3 spans 14 amino acids. Germline CDR1 and CDR2: SGHVS and FQNEAQ. The sample taken for sequencing was peripheral blood. V is TRBV7-8 and J is TRBJ1-2; 7 nucleotides align to TRBD1. The receptor was derived from a human donor in a cohort sampled during active COVID-19. The CDR3 DNA follows: TGTGCCAGCAGCTATGAGAGACAGGGTAATGGCTACACCTTC. This gives the protein CASSYERQGNGYTF.